A selection of T cell receptor beta chains follows, all from one sample in a study of blood T cell repertoires in COVID-19. Sequencing used immunoSEQ multiplex PCR; TCRdb keeps in-frame clones, though not all of them. The repertoire holds more than 300,000 clones, with 85% to 95% as singletons. The sequenced sample consisted of PBMCs or T cells enriched from blood (not recorded which). Every receptor here comes from a woman aged 25 to 39 who had been exposed to COVID-19. CDR3s include the opening cysteine and the closing phenylalanine or tryptophan. D genes are given only for firm matches. Not every row has a clone size; where given, it reads once, few, many or a size class.

D,J,size,V,DNA,CDR3
TRBD2,TRBJ2-3,-,TRBV7-9,TGTGCCAGCAGCTTAGCGAGTGGCGGGGGGACAGATACGCAGTATTTT,CASSLASGGGTDTQYF
-,TRBJ1-5,-,TRBV7-8,TGTGCCAGCAGCTTAGGGAGGTCTAGCAATCAGCCCCAGCATTTT,CASSLGRSSNQPQHF
-,TRBJ1-4,once,TRBV9,TGTGCCAGCAGCCCGCGGGCAGCAACTAATGAAAAACTGTTTTTT,CASSPRAATNEKLFF
TRBD2,TRBJ2-1,many,TRBV11-2,TGTGCCAGCAGCTCAGGACTAGCGGAATACAATGAGCAGTTCTTC,CASSSGLAEYNEQFF
TRBD2,TRBJ2-1,-,TRBV7-6,TGTGCCAGCAGCTGGGGACTAGCGGGTTTCAATGAGCAGTTCTTC,CASSWGLAGFNEQFF
-,TRBJ1-2,-,TRBV19,TGTGCCAGTAGTATAGATTTGGGAGGGGCTTCCGGCTACACCTTC,CASSIDLGGASGYTF
TRBD2,TRBJ2-7,-,TRBV7-8,TGTGCCAGCAGCGGACTAGGGGTTTCCTACGAGCAGTACTTC,CASSGLGVSYEQYF
TRBD2,TRBJ2-2,-,TRBV30,TGTGCCTGGACCGGGACTAGTTTAGGCGGGGAGCTGTTTTTT,CAWTGTSLGGELFF
-,TRBJ1-5,-,TRBV21-1,-,CASSYSCGSNQPQHF
-,TRBJ1-2,-,TRBV3-1/TRBV3-2,TGTGCCAGCAGCCAGGAGGGAACGGGTTATGGCTACACCTTC,CASSQEGTGYGYTF
TRBD1,TRBJ1-2,-,TRBV19,TGTGCCAGTAGTATGCTTCCGGGACAGAGAGTTCCCCGGTATGGCTACACCTTC,CASSMLPGQRVPRYGYTF
-,TRBJ1-2,-,TRBV10-3,TGTGCCATCAGGGGGTCAGGGGAGATAAACTATGGCTACACCTTC,CAIRGSGEINYGYTF
TRBD2,TRBJ2-7,-,TRBV7-2,TGTGCCAGCAGCCTCCGGACTAGATTTAAAGACGAGCAGTACTTC,CASSLRTRFKDEQYF
-,TRBJ1-1,-,TRBV3-1/TRBV3-2,TGTGCCAGCAGCCCGCACGACACGGGGATGGGCACTGAAGCTTTCTTT,CASSPHDTGMGTEAFF
TRBD2,TRBJ2-5,-,TRBV29-1,TGCAGCGTCGGGGGACTAGCGGTAGAGACCCAGTACTTC,CSVGGLAVETQYF
-,TRBJ2-2,-,TRBV11-3,TGTGCCAGCAGTCAAGCCACCTTCAACGGGGAGCTGTTTTTT,CASSQATFNGELFF
TRBD1,TRBJ2-1,few,TRBV9,TGTGCCACCGGGACAGGGTACAATGAGCAGTTCTTC,CATGTGYNEQFF
-,TRBJ1-3,-,TRBV15,TGTGCCACCAGCAGAGATGGGGCTAGGACTGGAAACACCATATATTTT,CATSRDGARTGNTIYF
TRBD2,TRBJ2-4,-,TRBV5-1,TGCGCCAGCAGAGAAGCGGGGCTAGCCAAAAACATTCAGTACTTC,CASREAGLAKNIQYF
-,TRBJ2-7,-,TRBV4-1,TGCGCCAGCAGTCCCCGCCTGAGCGCAGGGTCTCTCTCCGAGCAGTACTTC,CASSPRLSAGSLSEQYF
-,TRBJ1-5,-,TRBV4-1,TGCGCCAGCAGCCATCCCAGGGGCCATCCGGGCAATCAGCCCCAGCATTTT,CASSHPRGHPGNQPQHF
-,TRBJ2-3,-,TRBV5-1,TGCGCCAGCAGCTTGTGGGGTCCTGGGCGGGGCCGCACAGATACGCAGTATTTT,CASSLWGPGRGRTDTQYF
-,TRBJ1-3,-,TRBV27,TGTGCCAGCAGTTTATACGGGGGGTTGTCAGGAAACACCATATATTTT,CASSLYGGLSGNTIYF
TRBD2,TRBJ2-7,-,TRBV5-1,TGCGCCAGCAGCACCGGGACTAGGATACACGAGCAGTACTTC,CASSTGTRIHEQYF
-,TRBJ1-5,once,TRBV27,TGTGCCAGCAGTTTATTGGGCGGGATAAGCAATCAGCCCCAGCATTTT,CASSLLGGISNQPQHF
TRBD2,TRBJ2-7,-,TRBV4-2,TGTGCCAGCAGCCAAGGACTAGCGGGGGACTCCTACGAGCAGTACTTC,CASSQGLAGDSYEQYF
TRBD1,TRBJ1-6,once,TRBV18,TGTGCCAGCTCACCCGACAGGGTCCTTGGGGGAAGGCCCCTCCACTTT,CASSPDRVLGGRPLHF
-,TRBJ2-3,-,TRBV2,TGTGCCAGCAGTCCCGGCAGACTGGCAGATACGCAGTATTTT,CASSPGRLADTQYF
TRBD1,TRBJ2-3,-,TRBV7-3,TGTGCCAGCAGCTTAACGGGGACAGGGGCAGATACGCAGTATTTT,CASSLTGTGADTQYF
TRBD1,TRBJ1-5,-,TRBV4-3,TGCGCCAGCAGCCAATATACCGGGACAGGGGGCCATAGCAATCAGCCCCAGCATTTT,CASSQYTGTGGHSNQPQHF
-,TRBJ1-6,-,TRBV7-9,TGTGCCAGCAGCGACGACAGTGGGAATTCACCCCTCCACTTT,CASSDDSGNSPLHF
TRBD1,TRBJ2-4,-,TRBV6-5,TGTGCCAGCAGGACGGACAGGGGGCCTGGAAACATTCAGTACTTC,CASRTDRGPGNIQYF
-,TRBJ1-2,-,TRBV6-5,TGTGCCAGCGCCAGGGGCAACGGCTACACCTTC,CASARGNGYTF
-,TRBJ2-2,-,TRBV7-6,TGTGCCAGCAGCTTAATATACACCGGGGAGCTGTTTTTT,CASSLIYTGELFF
TRBD1,TRBJ1-5,few,TRBV7-9,TGTGCCAGCAGCTCCCCGACAGGGGATGGCAATCAGCCCCAGCATTTT,CASSSPTGDGNQPQHF
TRBD1,TRBJ1-1,-,TRBV7-9,TGTGCCAGCAGCGCAGACAGGGGTAAACTGAACACTGAAGCTTTCTTT,CASSADRGKLNTEAFF
TRBD2,TRBJ2-7,-,TRBV3-1/TRBV3-2,TGTGCCAGCAGCCAGCAGCGGGGGGGCCTGATAGTACGGTTC,CASSQQRGGLIVRF
TRBD1,TRBJ1-2,-,TRBV5-1,TGCGCCAGCAGCTTTCCGGGACAGGAGACCTATGGCTACACCTTC,CASSFPGQETYGYTF
-,TRBJ2-7,-,TRBV4-3,TGCGCCAGCAGCCACGGGCCTTCGGGGTCCTACGAGCAGTACTTC,CASSHGPSGSYEQYF
-,TRBJ2-5,once,TRBV21-1,TGTGCCAGCAGGCTCTGTACGGACAGGGGTACCCCAAAGGAGACCCAGTACTTC,CASRLCTDRGTPKETQYF
TRBD1,TRBJ1-2,-,TRBV2,TGTGCCAGCAGTGAAGGGACAGGGTTTGGCTACACCTTC,CASSEGTGFGYTF
-,TRBJ1-1,-,TRBV6-5,TGTGCCAGCAGTTATGGGCCTGGACTGCCAGCTTTCTTT,CASSYGPGLPAFF
TRBD1,TRBJ1-2,-,TRBV6-2/TRBV6-3,TGTGCCAGCAGTGGCCGGGACAGCCGACTTAAGAACTATGGCTACACCTTC,CASSGRDSRLKNYGYTF
-,TRBJ2-7,-,TRBV27,TGTGCCAGCAGTCAAACCAGGGTTAGCTCCTACGAGCAGTACTTC,CASSQTRVSSYEQYF
-,TRBJ1-1,-,TRBV18,TGTGCCAGCTCACGGGAGGAGGGCTACATGAACACTGAAGCTTTCTTT,CASSREEGYMNTEAFF
-,TRBJ1-2,once,TRBV7-9,TGTGCCAGCAGCTTGGGGAGTGACTATGGCTACACCTTC,CASSLGSDYGYTF
-,TRBJ2-5,-,TRBV10-3,TGTGCCATCAACAGTGGACAAGAGACCCAGTACTTC,CAINSGQETQYF
-,TRBJ1-4,once,TRBV10-3,TGTGCCATCAGTGAAGGACTCCGTAATGAAAAACTGTTTTTT,CAISEGLRNEKLFF
-,TRBJ2-1,-,TRBV30,TGTGCCCGGACGGGGGTCTCCTACAATGAGCAGTTCTTC,CARTGVSYNEQFF
-,TRBJ1-2,-,TRBV6-5,TGTGCCAGCAGTTATGCTTCGGGTCAAGGCTATGGCTACACCTTC,CASSYASGQGYGYTF
-,TRBJ2-7,-,TRBV5-5,TGTGCCAGCAGCTTGGTTGGGGGCCTGACCTACGAGCAGTACTTC,CASSLVGGLTYEQYF
TRBD1,TRBJ1-4,-,TRBV29-1,TGCAGCGTTGGGAGGGGGCTCAATGAAAAACTGTTTTTT,CSVGRGLNEKLFF
TRBD1,TRBJ1-2,-,TRBV11-2,TGTGCCAGCAGCTTTTACCGGACAGGGGAGAACTATGGCTACACCTTC,CASSFYRTGENYGYTF
-,TRBJ1-2,few,TRBV7-2,TGTGCCAGCAGCCCTCAGAGGGTTTCCTATGGCTACACCTTC,CASSPQRVSYGYTF